The sequence of this T cell receptor beta chain was determined in a study of breast tumors, draining lymph nodes, adjacent tissues (dated by TCRdb to between 2015 and 2016). In terms of the full investigation: TCR beta repertoires were compared across tumor, adjacent nontumor tissue and axillary lymph nodes obtained from breast cancer patients. In human breast cancer, the study set out to evaluate how tumor, surrounding tissue and draining lymph node repertoires relate to one another and whether T cells may move between these sites.

The study at large found these results: The similarity between tumor and nontumor tissue repertoires was significantly greater in luminal-like breast cancer than in basal-like breast cancer. Rather than being directly demonstrated, the conclusion that tumor T cells originate in lymph nodes was presented as consistent with a hypothesis. A scenario in which most tumor T cells derive from the lymph node and then expand within tumor tissue was judged to be consistent with the data. T-cell repertoire diversity in tumors was found to be lower than in lymph nodes but higher than in nontumor tissue, and preferential V and J gene usage was observed.

The run used an Illumina HiSeq 2000. Multiplex PCR amplification was used to build the TCR beta chain libraries. High-throughput sequencing was used to analyze the amplified TCR beta chain products. The public reads were run again by TCRdb, first through fastp at Q25 and then through MiXCR, and only productive beta chains were kept. Here each entry gathers all rows of one CDR3 protein and keeps the most common genes and DNA. A total of fewer than 150,000 distinct CDR3 sequences appear in this sample, roughly 20% of them only once. Roughly 2% of the sample belongs to the ten largest clones. Its CDR3 holds 17 amino acids, cysteine through phenylalanine. Only the CDR3 DNA is retained, 51 bases long and in frame from the first base. The germline V gene yields MNHNS for CDR1 and SASEGT for CDR2. Relative to germline, V is 3 bases shorter and J is 4 bases shorter, with 19 bases between their ends. This clonotype was seen once. It has no known antigen specificity. This may be a read error, as it is one base from a much larger clone.

Lymph node samples were obtained from the axillary draining lymph nodes of breast cancer patients. Sequencing was carried out using axillary lymph node tissue. The sequence links TRBV6-1 to TRBJ1-5; the D gene lacks a confident call. This sequence originates from a female donor with breast cancer. Some clones in this sample may be carry-over from other donors' samples. The DNA is as follows: TGTGCCAGCAGTGACCGTGGGGTCTTGACCCCAAATCAGCCCCAGCATTTT. This is translated as CASSDRGVLTPNQPQHF.